The 5 T cell receptor beta chains reported below all come from one sample, sequenced in a study of immune cell composition in non-small cell lung cancer. The method was immunoSEQ multiplex PCR; TCRdb's version includes in-frame clones alone and lacks a portion of them. This repertoire shows approximately 4,400 clones, under 80% found once; its top ten account for approximately 29%. The sample consisted of lung tumor tissue. The source of these receptors is a human donor with non-small cell lung cancer.

The V and J genes are TRBV5-4 and TRBJ2-3, with a possible D match to TRBD2 (6 bases). Trimming took 4 bases from V and 0 from J, leaving 15 bases between them. The CDR3 runs 16 residues. CDR1 is SGHNT, CDR2 YYREEE, per germline (reference sequence). The CDR3 coding sequence is TGTGCCAGCAGCCCCCTTAGCGGCCCCAGCACAGATACGCAGTATTTT. Its protein product is CASSPLSGPSTDTQYF.

The sample holds one count of this clone. The chain employs TRBV2 and TRBJ2-1, with D tentatively TRBD1 (6 bases). Trimming left V 8 bases short and J 5 bases short, with 19 bases between. Per germline, CDR1 SNHLY and CDR2 FYNNEI. The CDR3 has 15 amino acids. The CDR3: CASLRAGQTHNEQFF. The CDR3 coding sequence is TGTGCCAGCCTAAGGGCAGGACAGACCCACAATGAGCAGTTCTTC.

This chain joins TRBV6-5 and TRBJ2-7; 9 bases are a match to TRBD2. J gave up 4 bases and V 2 bases, and 9 bases lay outside the gene matches. Germline CDR1 and CDR2: MNHEY and SVGAGI. The CDR3 is 16 residues long. The CDR3 DNA reads as TGTGCCAGCAGTTACCACGCTAGCGGGATCCTTTACGAGCAGTACTTC. It is translated as CASSYHASGILYEQYF.

J is TRBJ2-2 and V is TRBV9; 9 nucleotides line up with TRBD2. The CDR3 loop spans 15 amino acids. The V and J ends lost 2 bases and 1 base, in that order; junction bases with no gene match: 0. Per germline, CDR1 SGDLS and CDR2 YYNGEE. CDR3 nucleotides: TGTGCCAGCAGCGTGCGGGGGGGGAACACCGGGGAGCTGTTTTTT. Protein sequence: CASSVRGGNTGELFF. The whole variable domain, remainder taken from reference TRBV9 and TRBJ2-2, is DSGVTQTPKHLITATGQRVTLRCSPRSGDLSVYWYQQSLDQGLQFLIQYYNGEERAKGNILERFSAQQFPDLHSELNLSSLELGDSALYFCASSVRGGNTGELFFGEGSRLTVL.

The chain employs TRBV14 and TRBJ2-7, with 7 bases matching TRBD1. The CDR3 is made up of 14 amino acids. Germline CDR1 is SGHDN and CDR2 is FVKESK. Trimming removed 3 bases from V and 6 bases from J; junction bases left unmatched: 8. The CDR3 spells CASSQARQGTEQYF. The CDR3 nucleotides are TGTGCCAGCAGCCAGGCGAGACAGGGAACCGAGCAGTACTTC.